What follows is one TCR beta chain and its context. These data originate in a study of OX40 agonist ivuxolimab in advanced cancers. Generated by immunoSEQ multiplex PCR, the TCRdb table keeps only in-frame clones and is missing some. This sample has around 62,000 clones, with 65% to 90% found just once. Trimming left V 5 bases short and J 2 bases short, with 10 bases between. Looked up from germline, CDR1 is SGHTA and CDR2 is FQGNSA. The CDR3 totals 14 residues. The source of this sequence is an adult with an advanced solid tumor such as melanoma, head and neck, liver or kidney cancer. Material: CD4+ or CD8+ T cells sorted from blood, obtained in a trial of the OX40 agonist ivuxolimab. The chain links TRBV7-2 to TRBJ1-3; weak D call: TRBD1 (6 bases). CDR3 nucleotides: TGTGCCAGCAGCCAACAGGGTACTGGAAACACCATATATTTT. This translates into CASSQQGTGNTIYF.